The 2 T cell receptor beta chains given below trace back to one sample, sequenced in a study of CD8 T cell repertoires and HIV-1 epitope variants. Generated by immunoSEQ multiplex PCR, the TCRdb table keeps only in-frame clones and is missing some. The sample carries 2,400 or so clones, 70% to 85% recorded once. For these TCRs, the target antigens are not known. Sequenced: cultured CD8+ T cells derived from PBMCs. Every receptor here comes from a male donor with HIV.

This clone appeared a single time. V gene TRBV25-1 combines with J gene TRBJ1-2; TRBD1 might be the D (5 bases). CDR1 is MGHDK, CDR2 SYGVNS, per germline. The CDR3 is made up of 13 amino acids. V was cut by 6 bases and J by 7 bases, with 15 bases left in between. This chain's CDR3 is CASRLTGGGGYTF. The DNA of the CDR3 is TGTGCCAGCAGACTTACGGGGGGGGGTGGCTACACCTTC.

This clone was seen only once. V usage is TRBV7-9 and J usage is TRBJ2-1; 7 positions match TRBD2. The CDR3 is 15 amino acids. CDR1 SEHNR and CDR2 FQNEAQ come from the germline V gene (reference sequence). V shed 3 bases and J 3 bases; nucleotides not matched to a gene: 5. CDR3 in DNA: TGTGCCAGCAGCTTGGCGGGAGTACACTACAATGAGCAGTTCTTC. Encoded protein: CASSLAGVHYNEQFF. Supplemented by reference TRBV7-9 and TRBJ2-1, the full variable domain reads DTGVSQNPRHKITKRGQNVTFRCDPISEHNRLYWYRQTLGQGPEFLTYFQNEAQLEKSRLLSDRFSAERPKGSFSTLEIQRTEQGDSAMYLCASSLAGVHYNEQFFGPGTRLTVL.